These T cell receptor beta chains were read from a single sample in a study of blood T cell repertoires in COVID-19. Assay: immunoSEQ multiplex PCR; the TCRdb copy retains only in-frame clones and omits some. The profile shows around 200,000 clones, 70% to 90% of them singletons. What was sequenced was peripheral blood. These receptors were taken from a woman at least 80 years old with acute or convalescent COVID-19. Both conserved end residues are part of each CDR3. Each record gives: D gene, clone size, J gene, V gene, CDR3 length, CDR3 DNA, CDR3 protein. The D gene is left open where the match is weak. The size field is filled for only some rows; it gives once, few, many or a size class.

d_call: TRBD2
clone_size: .
j_call: TRBJ2-2
v_call: TRBV7-2
cdr3_length: 17
cdr3_nt: TGTGCCAGCAGCCCGACTAGCGGTCCTTGGGACACCGGGGAGCTGTTTTTT
cdr3_aa: CASSPTSGPWDTGELFF

d_call: .
clone_size: .
j_call: TRBJ2-1
v_call: TRBV5-1
cdr3_length: 16
cdr3_nt: TGCGCCAGCAGCTCCTTAGCGGCAAGCTCCTACAATGAGCAGTTCTTC
cdr3_aa: CASSSLAASSYNEQFF

d_call: .
clone_size: .
j_call: TRBJ2-7
v_call: TRBV15
cdr3_length: 15
cdr3_nt: TGTGCCACCAGCAGAGTCCGAGACTCATCCTACGAGCAGTACTTC
cdr3_aa: CATSRVRDSSYEQYF

d_call: .
clone_size: .
j_call: TRBJ1-4
v_call: TRBV11-2
cdr3_length: 17
cdr3_nt: TGTGCCAGCAGCTCCGGGGCCAGGGGCAGCCTTAATGAAAAACTGTTTTTT
cdr3_aa: CASSSGARGSLNEKLFF

d_call: .
clone_size: .
j_call: TRBJ2-7
v_call: TRBV7-2
cdr3_length: 15
cdr3_nt: TGTGCCAGCAGCTTAAGGGGATCGAAAAGCTACGAGCAGTACTTC
cdr3_aa: CASSLRGSKSYEQYF

d_call: TRBD1
clone_size: .
j_call: TRBJ1-5
v_call: TRBV19
cdr3_length: 15
cdr3_nt: TGTGCCAGTAGTACCCCCATCAGGGGGTATCAGCCCCAGCATTTT
cdr3_aa: CASSTPIRGYQPQHF

d_call: TRBD1
clone_size: .
j_call: TRBJ2-2
v_call: TRBV7-9
cdr3_length: 16
cdr3_nt: TGTGCCAGCAGCCATGACAGGGTGAGGTCGAGCGGGGAGCTGTTTTTT
cdr3_aa: CASSHDRVRSSGELFF

d_call: .
clone_size: .
j_call: TRBJ1-5
v_call: TRBV12-3/TRBV12-4
cdr3_length: 13
cdr3_nt: TGTGCCAGCAGTTTTCAACAAAGTCAGCCCCAGCATTTT
cdr3_aa: CASSFQQSQPQHF

d_call: TRBD1
clone_size: .
j_call: TRBJ1-2
v_call: TRBV19
cdr3_length: 13
cdr3_nt: TGTGCCACCCAGACAGGGGCGGGCTATGGCTACACCTTC
cdr3_aa: CATQTGAGYGYTF

d_call: .
clone_size: .
j_call: TRBJ1-2
v_call: TRBV27
cdr3_length: 13
cdr3_nt: TGTGCCAGCAGTTTGGAGGGAACCTATGGCTACACCTTC
cdr3_aa: CASSLEGTYGYTF

d_call: .
clone_size: .
j_call: TRBJ2-5
v_call: TRBV4-2
cdr3_length: 16
cdr3_nt: TGTGCCAGCAGCCAAGTCCCCGGACAGGGAGGGGAGACCCAGTACTTC
cdr3_aa: CASSQVPGQGGETQYF

d_call: .
clone_size: .
j_call: TRBJ2-7
v_call: TRBV27
cdr3_length: 14
cdr3_nt: TGTGCCAGCAGGCCAGGACAGCCGTACTACGAGCAGTACTTC
cdr3_aa: CASRPGQPYYEQYF

d_call: .
clone_size: .
j_call: TRBJ1-1
v_call: TRBV28
cdr3_length: 16
cdr3_nt: TGTGCCAGCAGTTTATTTAGAGGCGGGTTCCCCACTGAAGCTTTCTTT
cdr3_aa: CASSLFRGGFPTEAFF

d_call: TRBD1
clone_size: .
j_call: TRBJ1-6
v_call: TRBV7-2
cdr3_length: 17
cdr3_nt: TGTGCCAGCAGCCCCGAGAGCGCGGGACAGGCTAATTCACCCCTCCACTTT
cdr3_aa: CASSPESAGQANSPLHF

d_call: .
clone_size: .
j_call: TRBJ2-5
v_call: TRBV5-3
cdr3_length: 13
cdr3_nt: TGTGCCAGAAGCTTACTAGTACAAGAGACCCAGTACTTC
cdr3_aa: CARSLLVQETQYF

d_call: TRBD1
clone_size: .
j_call: TRBJ1-1
v_call: TRBV7-2
cdr3_length: 14
cdr3_nt: TGTGCCAGCAGCTTAGTAGGTAGGGACAGTGAAGCTTTCTTT
cdr3_aa: CASSLVGRDSEAFF

d_call: TRBD1
clone_size: .
j_call: TRBJ1-5
v_call: TRBV5-5
cdr3_length: 14
cdr3_nt: TGTGCCAGCAGCTTGGAGGGACAGAATCAGCCCCAGCATTTT
cdr3_aa: CASSLEGQNQPQHF

d_call: .
clone_size: .
j_call: TRBJ2-1
v_call: TRBV7-2
cdr3_length: 15
cdr3_nt: TGTGCCAGCAGAGTAGGCGGAGGGGGCCGTGGTGAGCAGTTCTTC
cdr3_aa: CASRVGGGGRGEQFF

d_call: .
clone_size: .
j_call: TRBJ1-6
v_call: TRBV6-6
cdr3_length: 14
cdr3_nt: TGTGCCAGCAGTACAAGACAGGATAATTCACCCCTCCACTTT
cdr3_aa: CASSTRQDNSPLHF

d_call: TRBD1
clone_size: .
j_call: TRBJ1-5
v_call: TRBV6-5
cdr3_length: 15
cdr3_nt: TGTGCCAGCAGTTACTCGACAGGGGGTGGGCAGCCCCAGCATTTT
cdr3_aa: CASSYSTGGGQPQHF

d_call: .
clone_size: .
j_call: TRBJ1-3
v_call: TRBV5-6
cdr3_length: 16
cdr3_nt: TGTGCCAGCAGCCAAACGGGGGAACACTCTGGAAACACCATATATTTT
cdr3_aa: CASSQTGEHSGNTIYF

d_call: .
clone_size: .
j_call: TRBJ1-2
v_call: TRBV5-4
cdr3_length: 13
cdr3_nt: TGTGCCAGCAGCTTGCGCGGTCCCTATGGCTACACCTTC
cdr3_aa: CASSLRGPYGYTF

d_call: .
clone_size: .
j_call: TRBJ2-5
v_call: TRBV7-8
cdr3_length: 16
cdr3_nt: TGTGCCAGCAGCTTCCCGGAGGACTTAGGAGGGAAGACCCAGTACTTC
cdr3_aa: CASSFPEDLGGKTQYF

d_call: .
clone_size: .
j_call: TRBJ2-3
v_call: TRBV2
cdr3_length: 12
cdr3_nt: TGTGCCAGCAGTGGGAGGGGAGATACGCAGTATTTT
cdr3_aa: CASSGRGDTQYF

d_call: TRBD1
clone_size: .
j_call: TRBJ1-1
v_call: TRBV6-5
cdr3_length: 13
cdr3_nt: TGTGCCAGCAGAATCACAGGGGGCACTGAAGCTTTCTTT
cdr3_aa: CASRITGGTEAFF

d_call: TRBD2
clone_size: once
j_call: TRBJ2-1
v_call: TRBV3-1/TRBV3-2
cdr3_length: 17
cdr3_nt: TGTGCCAGCAGCCCGACCCTAGCGGGACCAAGGAACAATGAGCAGTTCTTC
cdr3_aa: CASSPTLAGPRNNEQFF

d_call: TRBD1
clone_size: once
j_call: TRBJ2-3
v_call: TRBV7-3
cdr3_length: 16
cdr3_nt: TGTGCCAGCACCCCGGGACAGGGGATCGGCACAGATACGCAGTATTTT
cdr3_aa: CASTPGQGIGTDTQYF

d_call: TRBD1
clone_size: .
j_call: TRBJ1-6
v_call: TRBV27
cdr3_length: 14
cdr3_nt: TGTGCCAGCAGTTTAGGGACAGCTAATTCACCCCTCCACTTT
cdr3_aa: CASSLGTANSPLHF

d_call: .
clone_size: .
j_call: TRBJ1-2
v_call: TRBV30
cdr3_length: 13
cdr3_nt: TGTGCCTGGACCGAGCCGGGGAACTATGGCTACACCTTC
cdr3_aa: CAWTEPGNYGYTF

d_call: .
clone_size: .
j_call: TRBJ2-5
v_call: TRBV3-1/TRBV3-2
cdr3_length: 13
cdr3_nt: TGTGCCAGCAGCCGCGGGATTGATGAGACCCAGTACTTC
cdr3_aa: CASSRGIDETQYF

d_call: .
clone_size: .
j_call: TRBJ1-1
v_call: TRBV30
cdr3_length: 13
cdr3_nt: TGTGCCTGGTCGCTCGGGGGTCAGACTGAAGCTTTCTTT
cdr3_aa: CAWSLGGQTEAFF

d_call: .
clone_size: .
j_call: TRBJ1-6
v_call: TRBV7-2
cdr3_length: 12
cdr3_nt: TGTGCCAGCAGCCGGAGGAATTCACCCCTCCACTTT
cdr3_aa: CASSRRNSPLHF

d_call: .
clone_size: .
j_call: TRBJ2-2
v_call: TRBV28
cdr3_length: 14
cdr3_nt: TGTGCCAGCAGTTTATTCGCGGACACCGGGGAGCTGTTTTTT
cdr3_aa: CASSLFADTGELFF

d_call: .
clone_size: .
j_call: TRBJ1-3
v_call: TRBV7-6
cdr3_length: 16
cdr3_nt: TGTGCCAGCAGCATCTCGACAGGTCAATCTGGAAACACCATATATTTT
cdr3_aa: CASSISTGQSGNTIYF

d_call: TRBD1
clone_size: .
j_call: TRBJ2-3
v_call: TRBV10-3
cdr3_length: 16
cdr3_nt: TGTGCCATCAGTGAGTCAGGACAGGGGGTTCCTAATACGCAGTATTTT
cdr3_aa: CAISESGQGVPNTQYF

d_call: TRBD1
clone_size: .
j_call: TRBJ2-3
v_call: TRBV5-6
cdr3_length: 17
cdr3_nt: TGTGCCAGCAGCCCCGGGGGACAGGGGGCGAACACAGATACGCAGTATTTT
cdr3_aa: CASSPGGQGANTDTQYF

d_call: .
clone_size: .
j_call: TRBJ1-2
v_call: TRBV5-1
cdr3_length: 14
cdr3_nt: TGCGCCAGCAGCTTGGCGGGTTCGGGCTATGGCTACACCTTC
cdr3_aa: CASSLAGSGYGYTF

d_call: .
clone_size: .
j_call: TRBJ2-5
v_call: TRBV10-3
cdr3_length: 19
cdr3_nt: TGTGCCATCAGTGCTTGGGGGCGGGAGAGAGGGAGGCCCCAAGAGACCCAGTACTTC
cdr3_aa: CAISAWGRERGRPQETQYF

d_call: TRBD2
clone_size: .
j_call: TRBJ2-5
v_call: TRBV4-3
cdr3_length: 17
cdr3_nt: TGCGCCAGCAGCCAACAGGTGCTAGCGGGAGCCCAAGAGACCCAGTACTTC
cdr3_aa: CASSQQVLAGAQETQYF

d_call: .
clone_size: .
j_call: TRBJ2-7
v_call: TRBV28
cdr3_length: 12
cdr3_nt: TGTGCCAGCAGTTTCCGGCGGGGCGAGCAGTACTTC
cdr3_aa: CASSFRRGEQYF

d_call: .
clone_size: .
j_call: TRBJ1-6
v_call: TRBV3-1/TRBV3-2
cdr3_length: 16
cdr3_nt: TGTGCCAGCAGCCAAGCGGGGGGAGGCAGTAATTCACCCCTCCACTTT
cdr3_aa: CASSQAGGGSNSPLHF